Sequencing of this T cell receptor beta chain was carried out in a study of T cells in Graves' hyperthyroidism and ophthalmopathy. General study results and limits: Most thyroid clonotypes expanded above 0.001 were also detected in blood.

Regions amplified from RNA transcripts were the TCR beta CDR3 regions. The TCR CDR3 was amplified in a first-round RT-PCR using the HTBI primer set. TCRdb reprocessed the multiplex PCR reads via MiXCR and lists one record per CDR3 protein. The repertoire holds hundreds of thousands of distinct CDR3 sequences, with roughly 15% as singletons. This clonotype has just one count. Its antigen is unknown. Uncontrolled infection, other autoimmune disease, pregnancy or lactation barred patients from enrollment. Diagnoses rested on clinical symptoms, serum thyroxine and TRAb, thyroid ultrasound and orbital computed tomography. Germline V gives CDR1 MNHEY, CDR2 SMNVEV (reference sequence). The V end lost 5 bases, the J end lost 1 base, and 11 bases lay between the germline ends. CDR3 length equals 15 residues.

The origin of this receptor is a woman between 45 and 60 years old with Graves' ophthalmopathy. The V call is TRBV27, the J call TRBJ2-2; D possibly corresponds to TRBD1 (5 bases). The sample comprised blood. CDR3 nucleotide sequence: TGTGCCAGCAGTCGACAGAACAAGAACACCGGGGAGCTGTTTTTT. As protein: CASSRQNKNTGELFF.